This TCR beta chain originates from a study of shared clonotypes between healthy human individuals. The study's findings and limits: Rarefaction analysis demonstrated incomplete sorted-subset sequencing notwithstanding large depth. Non-shared clonotypes had lower generation probabilities than clonotypes shared by all four sorted-subset donors. Several donors held about 5% of naive CD4 clonotypes in common.

Germline V gene sequence: CDR1 SGHRS, CDR2 YFSETQ. The CDR3 has 14 residues. With 4 bases removed from V and 4 bases from J, the gap between germline ends came to 12 bases. With respect to this clone: Its antigen is unknown.

The table came from immunoSEQ multiplex PCR; TCRdb's copy has only in-frame clones and leaves some out. This sample has 1.4 million to 1.5 million clones, with roughly 97% found just once. Donors, without exception, were Caucasian adults residing in Nashville, Tennessee. What was sequenced was naive CD4+ T cells sorted from blood. Subset denoted: CD45RA+ positively selected. The gene calls are TRBV5-1 and TRBJ1-3, with D hard to call. This TCR was recovered from a man aged 30-40 years in good health. CDR3 coding DNA: TGCGCCAGCAGCCTAGACCCCCAGGGAAACACCATATATTTT. This translates into CASSLDPQGNTIYF.